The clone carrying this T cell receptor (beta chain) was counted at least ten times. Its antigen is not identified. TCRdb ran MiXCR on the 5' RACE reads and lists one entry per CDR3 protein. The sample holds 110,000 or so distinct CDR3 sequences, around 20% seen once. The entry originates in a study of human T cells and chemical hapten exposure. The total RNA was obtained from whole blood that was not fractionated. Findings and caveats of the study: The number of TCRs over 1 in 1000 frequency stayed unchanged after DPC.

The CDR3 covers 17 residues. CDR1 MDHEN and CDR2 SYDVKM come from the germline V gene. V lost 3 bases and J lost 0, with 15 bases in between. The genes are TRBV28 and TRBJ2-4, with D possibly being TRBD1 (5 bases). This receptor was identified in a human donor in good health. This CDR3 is CASSLLIGAEAKNIQYF. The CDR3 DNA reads TGTGCCAGCAGTTTGCTTATAGGGGCCGAAGCCAAAAACATTCAGTACTTC.